These T cell receptor beta chains were read from a single sample in a study of post-analysis software for immune sequencing data. MiXCR, applied by TCRdb to the PCR reads, yields one record per CDR3 protein. The data show fewer than 900,000 distinct CDR3 sequences, roughly 50% seen once. Sequenced: blood. The receptors come from a girl aged 10 to 17 with multiple sclerosis. The CDR3 runs from the conserved cysteine through the conserved F or W. The D gene is left open where the match is weak. Clone size is stated in some rows and not others, as once, few, many or a class when expanded.

cdr3_aa cdr3_nt j_call cdr3_length v_call clone_size d_call
CSARSLAGYNEQFF TGCAGTGCTAGAAGCCTAGCGGGATACAATGAGCAGTTCTTC TRBJ2-1 14 TRBV20-1 . TRBD2
CASSLPAGVQSASYNEQFF TGTGCCAGCAGCTTGCCCGCAGGAGTCCAATCAGCCTCCTACAATGAGCAGTTCTTC TRBJ2-1 19 TRBV7-2 . .
CASRKSDEQFF TGTGCCAGCAGAAAGAGCGATGAGCAGTTCTTC TRBJ2-1 11 TRBV12-3/TRBV12-4 . .
CASSLPGPEAFF TGCGCCAGCAGCTTGCCGGGGCCTGAAGCTTTCTTT TRBJ1-1 12 TRBV5-1 . .
CACSYDRTLSYEQYF TGTGCCTGCAGTTACGACAGGACTCTCTCCTACGAGCAGTACTTC TRBJ2-7 15 TRBV6-2/TRBV6-3 . .
CSSKREGYEQYF TGCAGTTCCAAGCGGGAGGGCTACGAGCAGTACTTC TRBJ2-7 12 TRBV20-1 . TRBD2
CSARRGNRGETQYF TGCAGTGCTAGACGCGGAAACAGGGGAGAGACCCAGTACTTC TRBJ2-5 14 TRBV20-1 . TRBD1
CASSAGPSRYEQYF TGTGCCAGCAGCGCCGGACCTTCCCGCTACGAGCAGTACTTC TRBJ2-7 14 TRBV9 . .
CASSETGRTEAFF TGTGCCAGCTCGGAGACAGGGAGGACTGAAGCTTTCTTT TRBJ1-1 13 TRBV19 . TRBD1
CASDLLAGDYEQYF TGTGCCAGCGATCTATTAGCGGGAGACTACGAGCAGTACTTC TRBJ2-7 14 TRBV6-1 . TRBD2
CASSPAGGRSDEQFF TGCGCCAGCAGCCCAGCGGGAGGGAGATCGGATGAGCAGTTCTTC TRBJ2-1 15 TRBV5-1 . TRBD2
CAISEGTDSSYNEQFF TGTGCCATCAGTGAGGGGACGGATAGCTCCTACAATGAGCAGTTCTTC TRBJ2-1 16 TRBV10-3 . .
CATSPGTSGKWNEQFF TGTGCCACCAGTCCCGGGACTAGCGGGAAGTGGAATGAGCAGTTCTTC TRBJ2-1 16 TRBV24-1 few TRBD2
CASSPGWGTDEQYF TGTGCCAGCAGCCCCGGTTGGGGGACGGACGAGCAGTACTTC TRBJ2-7 14 TRBV7-2 . .
CASTVSGRYDEQFF TGTGCCAGCACTGTGAGCGGGAGATATGATGAGCAGTTCTTC TRBJ2-1 14 TRBV12-3/TRBV12-4 . TRBD2
CASSWSAGGPNEQFF TGTGCCAGCAGTTGGTCAGCGGGAGGGCCAAATGAGCAGTTCTTC TRBJ2-1 15 TRBV27 . TRBD2